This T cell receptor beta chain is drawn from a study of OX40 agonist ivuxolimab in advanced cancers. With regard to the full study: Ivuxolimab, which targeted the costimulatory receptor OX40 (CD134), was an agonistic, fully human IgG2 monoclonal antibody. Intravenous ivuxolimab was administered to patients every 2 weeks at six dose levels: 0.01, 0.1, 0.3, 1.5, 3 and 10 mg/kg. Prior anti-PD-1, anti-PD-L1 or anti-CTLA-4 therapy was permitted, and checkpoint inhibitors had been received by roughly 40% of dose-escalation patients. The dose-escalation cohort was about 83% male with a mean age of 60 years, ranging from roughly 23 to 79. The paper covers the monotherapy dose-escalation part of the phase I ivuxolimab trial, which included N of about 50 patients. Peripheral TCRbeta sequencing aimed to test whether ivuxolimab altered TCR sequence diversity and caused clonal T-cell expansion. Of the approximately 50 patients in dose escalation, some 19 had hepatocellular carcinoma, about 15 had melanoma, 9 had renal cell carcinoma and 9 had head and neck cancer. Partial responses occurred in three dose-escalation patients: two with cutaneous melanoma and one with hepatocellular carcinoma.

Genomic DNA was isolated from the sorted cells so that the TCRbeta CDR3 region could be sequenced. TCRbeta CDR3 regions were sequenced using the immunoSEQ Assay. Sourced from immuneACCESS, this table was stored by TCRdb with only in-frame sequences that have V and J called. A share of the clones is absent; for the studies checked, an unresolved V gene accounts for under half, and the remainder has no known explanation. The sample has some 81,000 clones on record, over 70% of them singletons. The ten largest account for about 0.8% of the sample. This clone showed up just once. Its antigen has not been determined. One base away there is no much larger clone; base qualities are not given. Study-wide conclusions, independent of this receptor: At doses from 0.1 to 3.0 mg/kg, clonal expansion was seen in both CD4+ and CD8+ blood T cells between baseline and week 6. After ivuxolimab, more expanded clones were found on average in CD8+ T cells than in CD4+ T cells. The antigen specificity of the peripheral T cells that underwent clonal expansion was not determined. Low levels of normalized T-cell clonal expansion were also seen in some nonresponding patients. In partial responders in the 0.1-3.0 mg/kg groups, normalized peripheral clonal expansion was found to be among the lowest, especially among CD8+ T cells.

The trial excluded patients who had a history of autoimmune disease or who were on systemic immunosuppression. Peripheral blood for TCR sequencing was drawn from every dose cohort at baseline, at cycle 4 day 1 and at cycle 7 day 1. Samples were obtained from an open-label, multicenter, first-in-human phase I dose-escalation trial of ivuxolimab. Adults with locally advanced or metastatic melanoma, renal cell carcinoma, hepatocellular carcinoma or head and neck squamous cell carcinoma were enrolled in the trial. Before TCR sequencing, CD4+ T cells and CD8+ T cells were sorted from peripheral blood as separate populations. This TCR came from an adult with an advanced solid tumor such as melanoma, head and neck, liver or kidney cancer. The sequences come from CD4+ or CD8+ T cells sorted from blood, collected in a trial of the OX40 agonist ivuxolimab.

The sequenced DNA: TGTGCCAGCAGCTTAGCGCGTTGGACTAGCGGTTACGAGCAGTACTTC. Its protein reads: CASSLARWTSGYEQYF. This chain is built from TRBV7-8 and TRBJ2-7; 10 bases in between match TRBD2. The CDR3 goes from the cysteine to the phenylalanine over 16 residues. The kept DNA is CDR3 alone, 48 bases in frame from the first base. According to the germline V gene, CDR1 reads SGHVS and CDR2 reads FQNEAQ. V is trimmed back by 0 bases and J by 4 bases, and the junction contains 6 bases that no gene match accounts for.